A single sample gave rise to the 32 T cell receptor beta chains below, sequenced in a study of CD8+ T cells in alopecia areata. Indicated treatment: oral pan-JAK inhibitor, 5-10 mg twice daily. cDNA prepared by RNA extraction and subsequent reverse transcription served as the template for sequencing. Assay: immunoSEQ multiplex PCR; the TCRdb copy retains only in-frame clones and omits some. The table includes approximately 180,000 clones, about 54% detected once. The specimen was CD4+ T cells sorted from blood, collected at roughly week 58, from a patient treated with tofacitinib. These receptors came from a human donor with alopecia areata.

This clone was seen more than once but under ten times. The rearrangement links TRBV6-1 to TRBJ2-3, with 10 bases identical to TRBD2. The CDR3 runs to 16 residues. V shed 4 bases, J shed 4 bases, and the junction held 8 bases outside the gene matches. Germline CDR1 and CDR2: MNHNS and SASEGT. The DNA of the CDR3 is TGTGCCAGCAGTGGGCGTACTAGCGGGGAACCAGATACGCAGTATTTT. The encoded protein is CASSGRTSGEPDTQYF.

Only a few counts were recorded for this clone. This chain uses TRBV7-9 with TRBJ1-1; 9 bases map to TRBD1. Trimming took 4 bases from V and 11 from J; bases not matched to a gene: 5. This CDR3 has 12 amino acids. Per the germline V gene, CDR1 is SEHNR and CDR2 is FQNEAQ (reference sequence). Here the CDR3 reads CASSSQGARAFF. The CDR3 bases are TGTGCCAGCAGCTCACAGGGGGCCCGGGCTTTCTTT.

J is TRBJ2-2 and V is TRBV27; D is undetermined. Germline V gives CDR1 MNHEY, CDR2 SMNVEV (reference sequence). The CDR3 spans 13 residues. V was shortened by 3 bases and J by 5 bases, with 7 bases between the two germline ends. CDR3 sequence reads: CASSFGVTGELFF. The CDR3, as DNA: TGTGCCAGCAGTTTCGGAGTTACCGGGGAGCTGTTTTTT.

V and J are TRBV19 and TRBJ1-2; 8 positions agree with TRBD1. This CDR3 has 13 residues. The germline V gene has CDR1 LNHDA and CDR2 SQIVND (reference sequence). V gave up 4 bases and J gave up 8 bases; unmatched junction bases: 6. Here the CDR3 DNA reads TGTGCCAGTAGTAGGAGGGGACAGGCCGGCTACACCTTC. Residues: CASSRRGQAGYTF.

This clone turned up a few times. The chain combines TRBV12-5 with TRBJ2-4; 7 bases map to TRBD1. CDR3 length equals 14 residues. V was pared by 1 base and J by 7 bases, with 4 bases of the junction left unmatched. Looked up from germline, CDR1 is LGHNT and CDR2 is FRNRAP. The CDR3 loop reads CASGLEPRGNIQYF. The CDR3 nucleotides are TGTGCTAGTGGTTTGGAACCCAGGGGGAACATTCAGTACTTC.

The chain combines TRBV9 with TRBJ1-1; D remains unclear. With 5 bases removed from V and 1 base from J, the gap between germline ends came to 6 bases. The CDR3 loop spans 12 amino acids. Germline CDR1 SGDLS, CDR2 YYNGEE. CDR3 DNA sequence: TGTGCCAGCAGGTCCCCGAACACTGAAGCTTTCTTT. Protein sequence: CASRSPNTEAFF.

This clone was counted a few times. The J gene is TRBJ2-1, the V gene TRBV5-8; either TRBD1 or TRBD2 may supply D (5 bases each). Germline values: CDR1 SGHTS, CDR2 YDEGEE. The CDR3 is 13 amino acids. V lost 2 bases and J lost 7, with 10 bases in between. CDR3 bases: TGTGCCAGCAGCTTAAGGGGAGAAAATGAGCAGTTCTTC. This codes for CASSLRGENEQFF.

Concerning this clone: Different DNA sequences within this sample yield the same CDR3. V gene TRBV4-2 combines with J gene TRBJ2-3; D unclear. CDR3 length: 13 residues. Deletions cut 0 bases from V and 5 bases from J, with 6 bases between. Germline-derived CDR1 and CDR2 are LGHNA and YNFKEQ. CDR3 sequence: CASSQDRRDTQYF. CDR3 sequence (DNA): TGTGCCAGCAGCCAAGATAGGAGAGATACGCAGTATTTT.

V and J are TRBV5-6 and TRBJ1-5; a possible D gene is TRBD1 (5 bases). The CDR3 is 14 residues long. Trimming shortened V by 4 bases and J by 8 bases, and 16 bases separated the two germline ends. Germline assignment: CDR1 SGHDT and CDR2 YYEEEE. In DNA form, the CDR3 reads TGTGCCAGCAGCCCGGGACCCGCGATTGAGCCCCAGCATTTT. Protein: CASSPGPAIEPQHF.

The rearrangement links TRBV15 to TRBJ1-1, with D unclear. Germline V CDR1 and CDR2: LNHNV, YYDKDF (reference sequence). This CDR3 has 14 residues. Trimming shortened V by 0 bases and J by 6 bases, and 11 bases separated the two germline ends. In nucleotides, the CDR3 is TGTGCCACCAGCAGAGATCCGGGTTTATCTGAAGCTTTCTTT. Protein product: CATSRDPGLSEAFF.

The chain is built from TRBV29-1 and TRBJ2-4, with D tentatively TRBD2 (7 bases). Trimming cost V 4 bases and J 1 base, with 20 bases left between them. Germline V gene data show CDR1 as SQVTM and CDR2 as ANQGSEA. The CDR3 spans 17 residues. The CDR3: CSVVLAGALLAKNIQYF. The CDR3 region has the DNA TGCAGCGTTGTTCTGGCGGGGGCCCTCCTGGCCAAAAACATTCAGTACTTC.

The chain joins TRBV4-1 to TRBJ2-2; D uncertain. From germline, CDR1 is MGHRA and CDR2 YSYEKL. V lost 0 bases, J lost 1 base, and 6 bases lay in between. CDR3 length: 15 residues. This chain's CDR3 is CASSQDTRNTGELFF. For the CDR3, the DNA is TGCGCCAGCAGCCAAGACACGCGGAACACCGGGGAGCTGTTTTTT.

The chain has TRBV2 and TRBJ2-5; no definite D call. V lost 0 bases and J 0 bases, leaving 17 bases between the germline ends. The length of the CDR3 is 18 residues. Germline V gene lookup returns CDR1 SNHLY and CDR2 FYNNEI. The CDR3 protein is CASSEALQLASYQETQYF. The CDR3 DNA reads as TGTGCCAGCAGTGAAGCGCTACAGTTAGCATCGTACCAAGAGACCCAGTACTTC.

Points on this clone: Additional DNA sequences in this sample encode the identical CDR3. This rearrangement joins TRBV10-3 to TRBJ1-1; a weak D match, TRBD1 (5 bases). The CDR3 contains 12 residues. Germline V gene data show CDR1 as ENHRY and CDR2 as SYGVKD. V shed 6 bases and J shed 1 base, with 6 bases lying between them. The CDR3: CAISDRNTEAFF. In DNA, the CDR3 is TGTGCCATCAGCGACAGGAACACTGAAGCTTTCTTT.

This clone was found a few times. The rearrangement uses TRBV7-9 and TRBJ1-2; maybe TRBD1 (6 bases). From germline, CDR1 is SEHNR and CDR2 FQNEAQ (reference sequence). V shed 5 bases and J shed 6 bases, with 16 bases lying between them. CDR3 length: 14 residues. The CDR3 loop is CASSPKDSIDGYTF. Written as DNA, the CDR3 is TGTGCCAGCAGCCCAAAGGACAGTATCGATGGCTACACCTTC.

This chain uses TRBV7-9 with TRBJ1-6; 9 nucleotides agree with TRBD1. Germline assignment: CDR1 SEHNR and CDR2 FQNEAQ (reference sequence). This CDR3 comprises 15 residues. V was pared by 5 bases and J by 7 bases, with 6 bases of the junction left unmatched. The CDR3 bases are TGTGCCAGCAGCCGGACCGGGACAGGGAATTCACCCCTCCACTTT. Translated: CASSRTGTGNSPLHF. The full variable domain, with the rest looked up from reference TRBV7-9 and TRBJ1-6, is DTGVSQNPRHKITKRGQNVTFRCDPISEHNRLYWYRQTLGQGPEFLTYFQNEAQLEKSRLLSDRFSAERPKGSFSTLEIQRTEQGDSAMYLCASSRTGTGNSPLHFGNGTRLTVT.

The CDR3 spells CAWSVLSFSPIYGYTF. CDR3 nucleotides: TGTGCCTGGAGTGTCCTTTCTTTTTCGCCAATCTATGGCTACACCTTC. The chain uses TRBV30 and TRBJ1-2; D is undetermined. Germline V gene sequence: CDR1 GTSNPN, CDR2 SVGIG (reference sequence). The V and J ends lost 0 bases and 4 bases respectively, with 18 bases between them. The CDR3 consists of 16 residues.

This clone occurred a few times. This CDR3 reads CASSLEAGADTQYF. The CDR3 coding sequence is TGTGCCAGCAGCTTAGAGGCGGGGGCAGATACGCAGTATTTT. The J gene is TRBJ2-3, the V gene TRBV7-6; 7 nucleotides align to TRBD2. The CDR3 sequence is 14 residues long. Trimming removed 1 base from V and 4 bases from J; junction bases left unmatched: 2. Looked up from germline, CDR1 is SGHVS and CDR2 is FNYEAQ.

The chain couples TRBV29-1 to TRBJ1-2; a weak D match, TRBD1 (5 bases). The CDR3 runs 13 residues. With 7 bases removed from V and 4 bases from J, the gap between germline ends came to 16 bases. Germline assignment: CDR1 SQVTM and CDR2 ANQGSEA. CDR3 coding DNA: TGCAGCGACTATGCAGGGATCTCCTATGGCTACACCTTC. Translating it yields CSDYAGISYGYTF.

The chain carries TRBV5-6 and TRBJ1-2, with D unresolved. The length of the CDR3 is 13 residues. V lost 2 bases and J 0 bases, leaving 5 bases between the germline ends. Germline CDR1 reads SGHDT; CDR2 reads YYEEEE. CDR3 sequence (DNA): TGTGCCAGCAGCTTAAACGCTAACTATGGCTACACCTTC. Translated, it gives CASSLNANYGYTF.

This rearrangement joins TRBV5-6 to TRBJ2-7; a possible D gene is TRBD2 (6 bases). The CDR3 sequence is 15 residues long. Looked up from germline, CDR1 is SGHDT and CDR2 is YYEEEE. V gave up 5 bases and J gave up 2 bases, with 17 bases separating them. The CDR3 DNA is TGTGCCAGCAGTGCGGGATTTACCGTTACCTACGAGCAGTACTTC. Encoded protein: CASSAGFTVTYEQYF. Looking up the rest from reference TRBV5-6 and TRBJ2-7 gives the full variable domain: DAGVTQSPTHLIKTRGQQVTLRCSPKSGHDTVSWYQQALGQGPQFIFQYYEEEERQRGNFPDRFSGHQFPNYSSELNVNALLLGDSALYLCASSAGFTVTYEQYFGPGTRLTVT.

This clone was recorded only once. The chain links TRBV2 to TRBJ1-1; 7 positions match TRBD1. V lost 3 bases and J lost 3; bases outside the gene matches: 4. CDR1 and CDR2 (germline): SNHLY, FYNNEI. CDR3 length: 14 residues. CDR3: CASSDGQGDTEAFF. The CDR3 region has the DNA TGTGCCAGCAGTGATGGTCAGGGGGACACTGAAGCTTTCTTT.

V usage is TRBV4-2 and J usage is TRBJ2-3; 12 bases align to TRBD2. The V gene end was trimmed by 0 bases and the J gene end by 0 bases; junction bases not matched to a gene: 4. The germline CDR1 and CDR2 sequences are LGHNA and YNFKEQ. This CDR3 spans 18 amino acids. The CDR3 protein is CASSQELAGGLSTDTQYF. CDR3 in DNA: TGTGCCAGCAGCCAAGAACTAGCGGGGGGCCTCAGCACAGATACGCAGTATTTT.

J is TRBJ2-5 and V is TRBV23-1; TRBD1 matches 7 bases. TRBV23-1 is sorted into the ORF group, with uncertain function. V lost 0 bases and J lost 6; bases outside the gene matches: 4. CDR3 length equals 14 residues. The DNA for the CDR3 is TGCGCCAGCAGTCAATCCGGGACAGAAAAGACCCAGTACTTC. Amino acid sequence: CASSQSGTEKTQYF.

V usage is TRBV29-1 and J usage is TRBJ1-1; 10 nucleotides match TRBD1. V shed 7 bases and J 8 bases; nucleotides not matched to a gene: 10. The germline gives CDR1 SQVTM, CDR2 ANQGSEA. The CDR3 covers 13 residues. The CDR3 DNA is TGCAGCGCCCCGACAGGGGGCCGATCAGAAGCTTTCTTT. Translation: CSAPTGGRSEAFF. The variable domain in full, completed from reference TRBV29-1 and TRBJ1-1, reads SAVISQKPSRDICQRGTSLTIQCQVDSQVTMMFWYRQQPGQSLTLIATANQGSEATYESGFVIDKFPISRPNLTFSTLTVSNMSPEDSSIYLCSAPTGGRSEAFFGQGTRLTVV.

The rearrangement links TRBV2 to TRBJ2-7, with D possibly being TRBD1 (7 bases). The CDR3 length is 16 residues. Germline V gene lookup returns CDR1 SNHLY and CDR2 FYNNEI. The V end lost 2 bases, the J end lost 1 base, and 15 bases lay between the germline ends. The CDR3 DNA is TGTGCCAGCAGTGAATCCCAGGGGGGCCCATCCTACGAGCAGTACTTC. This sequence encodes CASSESQGGPSYEQYF.

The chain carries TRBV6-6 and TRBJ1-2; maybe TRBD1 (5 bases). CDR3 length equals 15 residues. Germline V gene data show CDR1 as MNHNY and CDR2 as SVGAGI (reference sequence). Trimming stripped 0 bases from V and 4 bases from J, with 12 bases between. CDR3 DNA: TGTGCCAGCAGTTACTCGTTCCAGGGATCCTATGGCTACACCTTC. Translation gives CASSYSFQGSYGYTF.

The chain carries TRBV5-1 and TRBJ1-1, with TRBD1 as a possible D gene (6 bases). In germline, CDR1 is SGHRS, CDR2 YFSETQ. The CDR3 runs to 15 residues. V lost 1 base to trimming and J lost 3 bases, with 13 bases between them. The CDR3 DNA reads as TGCGCCAGCAGCTTGTTGGCTCCAGGGGACACTGAAGCTTTCTTT. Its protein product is CASSLLAPGDTEAFF.

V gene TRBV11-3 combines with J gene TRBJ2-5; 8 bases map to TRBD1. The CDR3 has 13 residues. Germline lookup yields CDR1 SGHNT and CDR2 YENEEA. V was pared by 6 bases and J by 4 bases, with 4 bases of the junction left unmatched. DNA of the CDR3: TGTGCCAGCAGAGGACAGGGCACAGAGACCCAGTACTTC. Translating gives CASRGQGTETQYF.

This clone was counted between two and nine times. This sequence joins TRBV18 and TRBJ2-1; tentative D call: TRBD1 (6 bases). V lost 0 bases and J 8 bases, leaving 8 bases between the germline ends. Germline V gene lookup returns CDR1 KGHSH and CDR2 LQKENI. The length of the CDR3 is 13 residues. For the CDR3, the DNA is TGTGCCAGCTCACCACCGGGGGCCGATGAGCAGTTCTTC. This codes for CASSPPGADEQFF.

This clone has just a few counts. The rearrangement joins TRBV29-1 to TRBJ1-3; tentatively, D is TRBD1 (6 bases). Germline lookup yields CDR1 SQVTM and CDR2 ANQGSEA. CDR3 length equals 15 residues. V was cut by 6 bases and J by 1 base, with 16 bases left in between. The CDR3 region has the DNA TGCAGCGTAACAGGGAGGCCCGGGTCTGGAAACACCATATATTTT. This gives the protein CSVTGRPGSGNTIYF.

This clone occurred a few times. In DNA form, the CDR3 reads TGTGCCGGAGACCAAACCACAGATACGCAGTATTTT. Protein: CAGDQTTDTQYF. This chain uses TRBV2 with TRBJ2-3, with no clear D. Germline CDR1 SNHLY, CDR2 FYNNEI. Trimming stripped 11 bases from V and 2 bases from J, with 11 bases between. The CDR3 has 12 residues.